The clone carrying this T cell receptor (delta chain) occurred a few times. The antigen is undetermined. TCRdb called clones anew from the RT-PCR reads with CATT. The data show 750 to 900 delta-chain clones, with roughly 40% seen just once and roughly a sixth held by the top ten. The record originates from a study of gammadelta T cells in human blood. Whole-study results and caveats: Microbial exposure appeared to drive polyclonal γδ T cell expansion after birth.

There are 17 residues in the CDR3. V dropped 3 bases and J dropped 4; count of bases not matched to a gene: 14. CDR1 and CDR2 from the germline V gene are TSWWSYY and QGS. V gene TRDV1 combines with J gene TRDJ1, with 7 positions matching TRDD3. Sequencing input: non-Vgamma9Vdelta2 gamma-delta T cells from infant blood. The receptor was isolated from a human donor. CDR3 sequence reads: CALGEFHTGDGIDKLIF. The DNA of the CDR3 is TGTGCTCTTGGGGAGTTCCATACTGGGGATGGAATCGATAAACTCATCTTT.